The present TCR beta chain was sequenced within a study of cytomegalovirus exposure and HLA in healthy donors. Study context: About 180 million T cells yielded 90 million to 130 million unique TCR beta sequences in earlier analysis. Across 350 to 400 genotyped donors, more than 75% landed in the Caucasian-associated ancestry cluster.

Whole-study findings and limits: A few chains tied to CMV proved CMV antigen-specific in vitro. When a later analysis compared HLA-associated TCR beta chains with equally common others, the HLA-associated chains turned out to be more clonally expanded and to have lower generation probabilities.

Primers: 60 Vbeta forward and 13 Jbeta reverse. Clones were read by immunoSEQ multiplex PCR, and TCRdb kept only the in-frame ones, dropping some. The data contain approximately 140,000 clones, about 80% of them seen just once; the ten biggest clones take up approximately 1.8%. The germline V and J ends were trimmed by 4 bases and 6 bases, with 17 bases remaining between them. The CDR3 spans 14 residues. The germline V gene encodes CDR1 SGHDT and CDR2 YYEEEE. Of note for this clone: Antigen: not known.

The gene calls are TRBV5-6 and TRBJ2-7, with D perhaps matching TRBD2 (5 bases). The sequencing sample was made of PBMCs. The receptor comes from a woman between 45 and 65 years old in good health and CMV-seronegative. The CDR3 protein is CASSPQLGGLEQYF. CDR3 DNA: TGTGCCAGCAGCCCCCAGTTGGGCGGACTCGAGCAGTACTTC.